This section outlines one T cell receptor (beta chain) sequence together with its context. This sample includes further DNA sequences coding for the same CDR3. Source study methods: Nucleated cell counts were estimated from reference gene primer amplification. Assay: immunoSEQ multiplex PCR; the TCRdb copy retains only in-frame clones and omits some. That table supplies the V and J calls and clone size; D and trimming were determined from the DNA. This sample has 330,000 or so clones, with roughly nine tenths found just once. V gave up 3 bases and J gave up 3 bases, with 8 bases separating them. This CDR3 has 12 residues. Germline CDR1 is DFQATT and CDR2 is SNEGSKA (reference sequence). This sample was taken from a study of blood T cell repertoires in COVID-19. Study information: T cells, B-cell-depleted T cells, or PBMCs provided the cDNA or gDNA that served as material.

Patients of the Seattle cohort, enrolled during active infection, were followed longitudinally. The TCR sequence derives from a woman in her sixties with COVID-19, enrolled during active disease. The sequenced sample consisted of peripheral blood. This chain links TRBV20-1 with TRBJ1-1; possibly TRBD1 for D (5 bases). The CDR3 region is CSASRGDTEAFF. The CDR3 DNA sequence: TGCAGTGCTAGTAGGGGTGACACTGAAGCTTTCTTT.